The 25 T cell receptor beta chains listed next were all sequenced from one sample in a study of cytomegalovirus exposure and HLA in healthy donors. PCR primers comprised 60 Vbeta and 13 Jbeta primers. This table comes from immunoSEQ multiplex PCR, and its TCRdb copy is limited to in-frame clones, with some not included. The sample includes under 150,000 clones, around 82% seen only once; the top ten take 11%. The sequenced sample was PBMCs. The receptor set was obtained from a male donor in good health and CMV-seropositive.

With regard to this clone: Additional DNA sequences in this sample encode the identical CDR3. The gene calls are TRBV5-4 and TRBJ2-2; no clear D gene. This CDR3 contains 15 residues. CDR1 is SGHNT, CDR2 YYREEE, per germline (reference sequence). Trimming removed 0 bases from V and 0 bases from J, with 6 bases in between. The DNA for the CDR3 is TGTGCCAGCAGCTTGGACCGCGCGAACACCGGGGAGCTGTTTTTT. Its protein product is CASSLDRANTGELFF.

V gene TRBV11-2 combines with J gene TRBJ2-5; D possibly corresponds to TRBD2 (6 bases). The germline V gene encodes CDR1 SGHAT and CDR2 FQNNGV. V gave up 4 bases and J gave up 3 bases, with 15 bases separating them. The CDR3 totals 15 residues. The CDR3 reads CASSSTGGVKETQYF. The CDR3 DNA reads as TGTGCCAGCAGCTCCACCGGAGGGGTAAAAGAGACCCAGTACTTC.

The genes are TRBV11-2 and TRBJ2-1; TRBD2 matches at 14 bases. Germline CDR1 is SGHAT and CDR2 is FQNNGV. V shed 5 bases and J 15 bases; nucleotides not matched to a gene: 24. This CDR3 has 19 amino acids. The CDR3 is CASSPGFGLAGGVGGVRFF. In DNA form, the CDR3 reads TGTGCCAGCAGCCCCGGCTTTGGACTAGCGGGGGGTGTTGGTGGTGTGAGGTTCTTC. Looking up the rest from reference TRBV11-2 and TRBJ2-1 gives the full variable domain: EAGVAQSPRYKIIEKRQSVAFWCNPISGHATLYWYQQILGQGPKLLIQFQNNGVVDDSQLPKDRFSAERLKGVDSTLKIQPAKLEDSAVYLCASSPGFGLAGGVGGVRFFGPGTRLTVL.

This clone was recorded once. CDR3 region: CASSEGGAEAFF. CDR3 bases: TGTGCCAGCAGTGAAGGTGGGGCCGAAGCTTTCTTT. The V and J genes are TRBV6-1 and TRBJ1-1, with D perhaps TRBD1 (5 bases). Trimming left V 1 base short and J 8 bases short, with 8 bases between. Germline-derived CDR1 and CDR2 are MNHNS and SASEGT. The CDR3 consists of 12 residues.

The rearrangement links TRBV30 to TRBJ2-1, with D unclear. V was shortened by 8 bases and J by 7 bases, with 12 bases between the two germline ends. Germline V gene data show CDR1 as GTSNPN and CDR2 as SVGIG (reference sequence). The CDR3 runs 11 residues. The CDR3 here is CAAETKNEQFF. CDR3 nucleotides: TGTGCCGCGGAGACCAAGAATGAGCAGTTCTTC. Full variable domain (outside the CDR3, taken from reference TRBV30 and TRBJ2-1): SQTIHQWPATLVQPVGSPLSLECTVEGTSNPNLYWYRQAAGRGLQLLFYSVGIGQISSEVPQNLSASRPQDRQFILSSKKLLLSDSGFYLCAAETKNEQFFGPGTRLTVL.

In the case of this clone: An end of the junction does not agree with germline; a read error may underlie this. The chain links TRBV7-9 to TRBJ2-4; TRBD2 matches at 12 bases. The CDR3 loop spans 17 amino acids. CDR1 SEHNR and CDR2 FQNEAQ come from the germline V gene (reference sequence). The CDR3 protein is CASSLTATSGSINSQYF. CDR3 bases: TGTGCCAGCAGCTTAACCGCGACTAGCGGGAGCATCAACAGTCAGTACTTC.

With respect to this clone: Germline is not matched at one junction end, which may reflect a read error. The rearrangement links TRBV28 to TRBJ1-1; no clear D. The CDR3 runs 13 residues. In germline, CDR1 is MDHEN, CDR2 SYDVKM. The CDR3 spells CASHDSFISFQFF. The CDR3 nucleotides are TGTGCCAGCCACGACTCGTTTATCTCTTTCCAGTTTTTT.

The V gene is TRBV19, the J gene TRBJ2-7, with TRBD1 matching over 7 bases. Germline CDR1 LNHDA, CDR2 SQIVND (reference sequence). V was clipped by 6 bases and J by 5 bases; unmatched bases: 10. This CDR3 contains 14 residues. In DNA form, the CDR3 reads TGTGCCAGTAGCCTCGGTGAGGGGGCCCACGAGCAGTACTTC. This gives the protein CASSLGEGAHEQYF.

V gene TRBV15 combines with J gene TRBJ2-5; perhaps TRBD2 as D (6 bases). The CDR3 runs 17 residues. Germline loops: CDR1 LNHNV, CDR2 YYDKDF (reference sequence). Trimming left V 0 bases short and J 4 bases short, with 18 bases between. As DNA, the CDR3 is TGTGCCACCAGCAGAGATGTTAGCGGCCGGGCCCGAGAGACCCAGTACTTC. Translation: CATSRDVSGRARETQYF.

The chain uses TRBV28 and TRBJ1-6; 7 positions agree with TRBD1. J gave up 3 bases and V 4 bases, and 6 bases lay outside the gene matches. Germline lookup yields CDR1 MDHEN and CDR2 SYDVKM. The CDR3 has 16 residues. The DNA of the CDR3 is TGTGCCAGCAGTTCCGCACGGGACAGCTATAATTCACCCCTCCACTTT. This codes for CASSSARDSYNSPLHF.

This chain joins TRBV9 and TRBJ2-7; D call uncertain. The CDR3 covers 11 residues. CDR1 and CDR2 (germline): SGDLS, YYNGEE. Between the trimmed V and J ends, which lost 3 bases and 6 bases, there was a span of 7 bases. The CDR3 DNA is TGTGCCAGCAGCGAAGGCGGCGAGCAGTACTTC. Translation gives CASSEGGEQYF.

This rearrangement joins TRBV27 to TRBJ2-5; 7 bases map to TRBD2. This CDR3 has 15 amino acids. J was trimmed by 5 bases and V by 5 bases; bases with no gene match: 11. CDR1 MNHEY and CDR2 SMNVEV come from the germline V gene (reference sequence). In DNA, the CDR3 is TGTGCCAGCAGTCCTCGGACTAGTGGTAGGGAGACCCAGTACTTC. Translated: CASSPRTSGRETQYF.

V usage is TRBV10-1 and J usage is TRBJ2-7; 8 bases are a match to TRBD1. V lost 3 bases to trimming and J lost 3 bases; unmatched junction nucleotides: 10. CDR3 length: 16 amino acids. Germline V gene lookup returns CDR1 WNHNN and CDR2 SYGVQD (reference sequence). In DNA, the CDR3 is TGCGCCAGCAGTGATTTTGTAGGACAGGGCTACTACGAGCAGTACTTC. It specifies CASSDFVGQGYYEQYF.

The chain combines TRBV29-1 with TRBJ2-1, with 10 bases identical to TRBD2. This CDR3 has 15 amino acids. V was pared by 6 bases and J by 8 bases, with 13 bases of the junction left unmatched. Germline values: CDR1 SQVTM, CDR2 ANQGSEA. In nucleotides, the CDR3 is TGCAGCGTAACCAGCGGGAGGGGGGGTTTTGATGAGCAGTTCTTC. Its protein product is CSVTSGRGGFDEQFF.

The rearrangement links TRBV28 to TRBJ2-7, with TRBD1 as a possible D gene (5 bases). The CDR3 is 14 residues long. V was trimmed by 2 bases and J by 12 bases, leaving 20 bases between them. CDR1 and CDR2 from the germline V gene are MDHEN and SYDVKM. DNA of the CDR3: TGTGCCAGCAGTTTAAGTCGGCAGGGTGGGCGCTCGTACTTC. Protein product: CASSLSRQGGRSYF.

The V call is TRBV7-2, the J call TRBJ2-5; 12 bases map to TRBD2. The tail of the sequence fits TRBJ2-7 better, so the J call may be wrong. CDR1 SGHTA and CDR2 FQGNSA come from the germline V gene. This CDR3 contains 14 residues. The CDR3, as DNA: TGTGCCAGCAGCATGACTAGCGGGAGAAACGAGCAGTACTTC. It encodes CASSMTSGRNEQYF.

V is TRBV13 and J is TRBJ1-5, with 9 bases that match TRBD1. Germline trimming cut 5 bases from V and 9 bases from J; bases unmatched to any gene: 5. From germline, CDR1 is PRHDT and CDR2 FYEKMQ (reference sequence). The CDR3 loop spans 13 amino acids. The CDR3, as DNA: TGTGCCAGCAGCACAGGGGGCCAAACGCCCCAGCATTTT. Protein: CASSTGGQTPQHF.

The gene calls are TRBV13 and TRBJ1-1; D is unclear. V lost 5 bases and J lost 0, with 10 bases in between. The CDR3 runs 14 residues. CDR1 is PRHDT, CDR2 FYEKMQ, per germline (reference sequence). This CDR3 reads CASSVTGMNTEAFF. In DNA, the CDR3 is TGTGCCAGCAGCGTCACGGGGATGAACACTGAAGCTTTCTTT.

The CDR3 DNA follows: TGTGCCAGCCGGACTAGCGGGAGAAACGAGCAGTACTTC. Amino acid sequence: CASRTSGRNEQYF. The chain couples TRBV19 to TRBJ2-7; 13 nucleotides line up with TRBD2. Germline V gives CDR1 LNHDA, CDR2 SQIVND (reference sequence). J lost 5 bases, V lost 9 bases, and 4 bases had no gene match. The CDR3 is 13 amino acids. Complete variable domain (other parts from reference TRBV19 and TRBJ2-7): DGGITQSPKYLFRKEGQNVTLSCEQNLNHDAMYWYRQDPGQGLRLIYYSQIVNDFQKGDIAEGYSVSREKKESFPLTVTSAQKNPTAFYLCASRTSGRNEQYFGPGTRLTVT.

The V and J genes are TRBV9 and TRBJ2-3; D unresolved. CDR3 length: 15 amino acids. From germline, CDR1 is SGDLS and CDR2 YYNGEE. The V gene lost 4 bases and the J gene lost 2 bases, with 14 bases spanning the gap. CDR3 in DNA: TGTGCCAGCAGCCCAGGCCGTCCCCTCACAGATACGCAGTATTTT. Protein: CASSPGRPLTDTQYF.

The V call is TRBV19, the J call TRBJ1-4; 7 bases fit TRBD1. Trimming at V came to 3 bases and at J to 8 bases, leaving 9 bases not matched to a gene. The germline V gene encodes CDR1 LNHDA and CDR2 SQIVND (reference sequence). CDR3 length: 15 amino acids. The CDR3 DNA reads TGTGCCAGTAGTATTTTCCGGACAGGAAAGGAAAAACTGTTTTTT. Its translation is CASSIFRTGKEKLFF.

The chain is built from TRBV6-5 and TRBJ2-1; 8 nucleotides match TRBD2. Germline CDR1 MNHEY, CDR2 SVGAGI. V shed 5 bases, J shed 5 bases, and the junction held 5 bases outside the gene matches. CDR3 size: 14 residues. The CDR3 loop is CASSRGGQHNEQFF. CDR3 sequence (DNA): TGTGCCAGCAGTCGCGGGGGGCAGCACAATGAGCAGTTCTTC.

This chain uses TRBV4-2 with TRBJ2-5; 9 nucleotides align to TRBD2. V trimming: 1 base; J trimming: 9 bases; junction bases outside the gene matches: 6. The germline gives CDR1 LGHNA, CDR2 YNFKEQ. The CDR3 spans 14 residues. The CDR3 loop is CASSQVREGIAQYF. Written as DNA, the CDR3 is TGTGCCAGCAGCCAAGTGCGGGAGGGTATTGCCCAGTACTTC.

The chain links TRBV30 to TRBJ1-2, with D possibly matching TRBD1 (6 bases). Germline V gene lookup returns CDR1 GTSNPN and CDR2 SVGIG (reference sequence). Trimming took off 2 bases at V and 7 bases at J, with 14 bases between the two ends. This CDR3 is 13 amino acids long. The CDR3 protein is CAWSLQGPVGYTF. CDR3 nucleotide sequence: TGTGCCTGGAGTTTACAGGGACCGGTTGGCTACACCTTC.

The chain recombines TRBV6-6 with TRBJ1-1; a weak D match, TRBD1 (6 bases). V lost 1 base and J lost 0, with 12 bases in between. CDR3 size: 16 residues. Germline-derived CDR1 and CDR2 are MNHNY and SVGAGI (reference sequence). The CDR3 bases are TGTGCCAGCAGTTACTTTTCTCAGGGGATGAACACTGAAGCTTTCTTT. It yields the protein CASSYFSQGMNTEAFF.